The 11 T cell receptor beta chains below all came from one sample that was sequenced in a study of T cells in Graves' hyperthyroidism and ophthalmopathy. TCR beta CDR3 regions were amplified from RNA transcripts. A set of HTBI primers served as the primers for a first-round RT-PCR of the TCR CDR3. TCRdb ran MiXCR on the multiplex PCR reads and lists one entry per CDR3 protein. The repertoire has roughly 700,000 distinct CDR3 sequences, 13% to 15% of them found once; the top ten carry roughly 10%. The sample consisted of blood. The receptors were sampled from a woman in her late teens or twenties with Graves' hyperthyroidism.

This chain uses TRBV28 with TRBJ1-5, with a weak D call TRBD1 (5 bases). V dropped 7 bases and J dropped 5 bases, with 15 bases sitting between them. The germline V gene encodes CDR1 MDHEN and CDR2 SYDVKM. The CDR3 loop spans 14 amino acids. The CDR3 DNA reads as TGTGCCAGCATGGGGCAGGGACCGGATCAGCCCCAGCATTTT. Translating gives CASMGQGPDQPQHF.

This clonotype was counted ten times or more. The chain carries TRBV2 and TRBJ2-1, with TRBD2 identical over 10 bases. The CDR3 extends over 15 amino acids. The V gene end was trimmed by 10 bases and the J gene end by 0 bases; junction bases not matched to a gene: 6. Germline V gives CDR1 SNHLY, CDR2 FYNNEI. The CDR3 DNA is TGTGCCAACCCTAGCGGGAGTAACTCCTACAATGAGCAGTTCTTC. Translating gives CANPSGSNSYNEQFF.

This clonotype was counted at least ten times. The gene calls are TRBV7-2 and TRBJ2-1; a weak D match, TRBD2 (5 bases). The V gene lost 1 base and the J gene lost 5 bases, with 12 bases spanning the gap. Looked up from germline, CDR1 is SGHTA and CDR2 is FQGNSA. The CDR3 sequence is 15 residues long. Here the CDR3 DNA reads TGTGCCAGCAGCTTAGGGGAGTCGGCTAACAATGAGCAGTTCTTC. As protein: CASSLGESANNEQFF.

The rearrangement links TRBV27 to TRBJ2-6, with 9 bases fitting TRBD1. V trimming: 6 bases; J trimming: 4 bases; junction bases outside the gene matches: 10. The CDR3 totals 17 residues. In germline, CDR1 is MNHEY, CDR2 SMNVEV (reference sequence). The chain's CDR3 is CASSPLLGQGGANVLTF. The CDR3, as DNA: TGTGCCAGCAGCCCATTATTGGGACAGGGCGGGGCCAACGTCCTGACTTTC. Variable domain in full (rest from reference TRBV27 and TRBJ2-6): EAQVTQNPRYLITVTGKKLTVTCSQNMNHEYMSWYRQDPGLGLRQIYYSMNVEVTDKGDVPEGYKVSRKEKRNFPLILESPSPNQTSLYFCASSPLLGQGGANVLTFGAGSRLTVL.

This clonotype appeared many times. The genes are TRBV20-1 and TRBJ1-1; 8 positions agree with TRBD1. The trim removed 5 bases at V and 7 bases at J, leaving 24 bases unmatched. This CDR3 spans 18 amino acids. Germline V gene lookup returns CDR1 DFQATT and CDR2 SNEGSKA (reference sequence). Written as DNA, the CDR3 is TGCAGTGCTCCTAATACAAGAGGACAGGGCACACCTGAGGTTGAAGCTTTCTTT. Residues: CSAPNTRGQGTPEVEAFF.

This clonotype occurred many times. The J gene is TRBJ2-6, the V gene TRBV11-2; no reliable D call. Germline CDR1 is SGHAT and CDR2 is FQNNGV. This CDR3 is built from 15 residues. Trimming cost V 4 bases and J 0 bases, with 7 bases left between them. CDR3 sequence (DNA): TGTGCCAGCAGCTATCGTTCCTCTGGGGCCAACGTCCTGACTTTC. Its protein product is CASSYRSSGANVLTF.

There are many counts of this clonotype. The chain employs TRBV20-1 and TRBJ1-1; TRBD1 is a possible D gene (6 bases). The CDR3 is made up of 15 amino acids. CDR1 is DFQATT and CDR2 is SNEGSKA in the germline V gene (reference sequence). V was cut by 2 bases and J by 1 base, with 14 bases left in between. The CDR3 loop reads CSARRAGDTNTEAFF. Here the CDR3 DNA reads TGCAGTGCTAGAAGGGCAGGGGACACGAACACTGAAGCTTTCTTT.

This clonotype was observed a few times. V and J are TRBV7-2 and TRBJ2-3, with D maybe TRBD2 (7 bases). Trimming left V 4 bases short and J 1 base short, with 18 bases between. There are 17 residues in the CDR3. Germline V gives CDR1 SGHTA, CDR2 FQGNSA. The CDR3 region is CASSSVREGGGTDTQYF. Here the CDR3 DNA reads TGTGCCAGCAGCTCCGTAAGGGAGGGGGGGGGCACAGATACGCAGTATTTT.

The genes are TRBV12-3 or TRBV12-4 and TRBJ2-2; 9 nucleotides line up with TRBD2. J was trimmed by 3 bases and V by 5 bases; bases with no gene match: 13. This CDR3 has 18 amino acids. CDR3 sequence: CASSASGTSSTYTGELFF. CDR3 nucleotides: TGTGCCAGCAGTGCCTCCGGGACTAGCTCAACGTACACCGGGGAGCTGTTTTTT.

CDR3 amino acids: CSVAWTGSDQPQHF. CDR3 in DNA: TGCAGCGTGGCCTGGACTGGGAGCGATCAGCCCCAGCATTTT. This chain uses TRBV29-1 with TRBJ1-5; no definite D call. Trimming stripped 6 bases from V and 5 bases from J, with 17 bases between. CDR3 size: 14 residues. Germline V gene sequence: CDR1 SQVTM, CDR2 ANQGSEA.

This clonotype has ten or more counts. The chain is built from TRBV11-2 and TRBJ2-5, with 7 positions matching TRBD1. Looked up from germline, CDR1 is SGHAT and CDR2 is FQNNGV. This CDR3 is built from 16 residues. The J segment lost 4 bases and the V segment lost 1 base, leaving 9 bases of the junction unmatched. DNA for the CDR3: TGTGCCAGCAGCTTAGGCGAGACAGGGTTGAGAGAGACCCAGTACTTC. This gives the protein CASSLGETGLRETQYF.